This entry lists 7 T cell receptor beta chains sequenced from one sample in a study of cytomegalovirus exposure and HLA in healthy donors. Some clones are missing from TCRdb's copy, which holds only in-frame ones; the method was immunoSEQ multiplex PCR. The sample has tens of thousands of clones, approximately 96% seen once. Sequencing was carried out using PBMCs. The receptors were gathered from a man between 18 and 35 years old in good health and CMV-seropositive.

V usage is TRBV28 and J usage is TRBJ1-2; D might be TRBD1 (6 bases). Trimming removed 3 bases at V and 2 bases at J, with 13 bases between. The germline V gene encodes CDR1 MDHEN and CDR2 SYDVKM. CDR3 length equals 15 residues. The CDR3 sequence is CASSFQFTGNYGYTF. The DNA of the CDR3 is TGTGCCAGCAGTTTTCAGTTCACAGGGAACTATGGCTACACCTTC.

The chain carries TRBV6-1 and TRBJ1-6; 11 bases map to TRBD1. The CDR3 contains 15 residues. Germline V lookup: CDR1 MNHNS, CDR2 SASEGT. Unmatched junction bases numbered 7, after V lost 6 bases and J lost 9 bases. CDR3 loop: CASRDRGRAASPLHF. The CDR3 bases are TGTGCCAGCAGGGACAGGGGGCGCGCCGCTTCACCCCTCCACTTT.

J is TRBJ1-3 and V is TRBV28; D is unclear. Trimming stripped 5 bases from V and 4 bases from J, with 12 bases between. The CDR3 is made up of 14 amino acids. Germline V CDR1 and CDR2: MDHEN, SYDVKM. For the CDR3, the DNA is TGTGCCAGCAGTCCAGGTGCAGCCGGAAACACCATATATTTT. Translated: CASSPGAAGNTIYF.

The chain is built from TRBV11-2 and TRBJ2-7; 10 bases line up with TRBD1. There are 15 residues in the CDR3. Germline CDR1 is SGHAT and CDR2 is FQNNGV. V lost 3 bases, J lost 6 bases, and 8 bases stayed unmatched. The CDR3 nucleotides read TGTGCCAGCAGCTTCCTAACGGGACAGGGGTCCGAGCAGTACTTC. It encodes CASSFLTGQGSEQYF.

The genes are TRBV19 and TRBJ1-2, with a weak D call TRBD1 (6 bases). Trimming cost V 3 bases and J 8 bases, with 16 bases left between them. Germline CDR1 reads LNHDA; CDR2 reads SQIVND (reference sequence). The CDR3 sequence is 14 residues long. The CDR3 protein is CASSIFRQDGGYTF. CDR3 bases: TGTGCCAGTAGTATTTTTCGACAGGACGGGGGCTACACCTTC.

The chain carries TRBV11-3 and TRBJ2-3; D unclear. Trimming pared 4 bases from V and 2 bases from J, leaving 7 bases between. This CDR3 has 13 residues. CDR1 is SGHNT and CDR2 is YENEEA in the germline V gene. Here the CDR3 reads CASSSLVTDTQYF. The CDR3 DNA reads as TGTGCCAGCAGCTCTTTAGTCACAGATACGCAGTATTTT.

This chain links TRBV5-6 with TRBJ2-7, with D perhaps TRBD1 (5 bases). Germline CDR1 SGHDT, CDR2 YYEEEE. CDR3 size: 14 residues. The V and J ends lost 5 bases and 7 bases respectively, with 19 bases between them. CDR3 nucleotide sequence: TGTGCCAGCAGTCGCACAGGTCCTCCTAAGGAGCAGTACTTC. Its protein is CASSRTGPPKEQYF.